Below, one TCR beta chain is given with its context. Its antigen is currently unknown. Extraction of RNA preceded its reverse transcription into cDNA, which served as the sequencing template. Sequencing was performed with immunoSEQ multiplex PCR; in TCRdb, only in-frame clones are kept and a portion is missing. The sample contains 150,000 to 200,000 clones, roughly 60% of which appear only once. This entry comes from a study of CD8+ T cells in alopecia areata. The germline gives CDR1 SGHNT, CDR2 YYREEE (reference sequence). The CDR3 length is 15 residues. The ends lost 4 bases at V and 2 bases at J; junction bases unmatched: 5. Study findings and constraints: Besides other cells, scalp samples also yield sequences of resident alphabeta T cells from normal skin.

Treatment of the sample: oral pan-JAK inhibitor, 5-10 mg twice daily. This clonotype originated in a human donor with alopecia areata. The rearrangement joins TRBV5-4 to TRBJ1-2; 10 nucleotides match TRBD1. Material: CD4+ T cells sorted from blood, obtained at week 24, from a patient treated with tofacitinib. CDR3: CASSAPGQGNYGYTF. In nucleotides, the CDR3 is TGTGCCAGCAGCGCCCCGGGACAGGGGAACTATGGCTACACCTTC.